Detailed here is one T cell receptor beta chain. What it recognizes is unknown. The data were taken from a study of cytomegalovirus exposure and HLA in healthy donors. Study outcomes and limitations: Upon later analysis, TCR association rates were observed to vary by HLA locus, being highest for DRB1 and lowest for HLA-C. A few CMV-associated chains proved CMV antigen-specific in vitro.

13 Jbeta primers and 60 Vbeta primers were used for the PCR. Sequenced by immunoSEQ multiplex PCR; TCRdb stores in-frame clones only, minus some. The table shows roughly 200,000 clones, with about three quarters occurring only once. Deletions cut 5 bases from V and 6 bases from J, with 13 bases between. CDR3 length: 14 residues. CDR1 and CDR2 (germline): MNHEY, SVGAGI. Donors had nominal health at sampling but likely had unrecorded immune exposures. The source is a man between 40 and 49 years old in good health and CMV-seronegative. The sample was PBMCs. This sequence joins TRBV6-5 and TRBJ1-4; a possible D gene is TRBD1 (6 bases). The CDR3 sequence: CASSPRRTDEKLFF. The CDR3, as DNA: TGTGCCAGCAGTCCCCGAAGGACAGATGAAAAACTGTTTTTT.